This T cell receptor beta chain was recovered during a study of blood T cell repertoires in COVID-19. Assay used: immunoSEQ multiplex PCR; TCRdb lists only in-frame clones, some missing. The data hold over 150,000 clones, with about 72% observed a single time. Trimming cost V 2 bases and J 8 bases; bases outside gene matches: 7. The CDR3 runs to 14 residues. Germline values: CDR1 KGHSH, CDR2 LQKENI. V and J are TRBV18 and TRBJ1-2, with 8 bases matching TRBD1. This TCR was recovered from a woman between 50 and 59 years old who had recovered from COVID-19. The sequenced sample consisted of PBMCs or T cells enriched from blood (not recorded which). Written as DNA, the CDR3 is TGTGCCAGCTCACCATATGGACAGGGCTACGGCTACACCTTC. Translating gives CASSPYGQGYGYTF.